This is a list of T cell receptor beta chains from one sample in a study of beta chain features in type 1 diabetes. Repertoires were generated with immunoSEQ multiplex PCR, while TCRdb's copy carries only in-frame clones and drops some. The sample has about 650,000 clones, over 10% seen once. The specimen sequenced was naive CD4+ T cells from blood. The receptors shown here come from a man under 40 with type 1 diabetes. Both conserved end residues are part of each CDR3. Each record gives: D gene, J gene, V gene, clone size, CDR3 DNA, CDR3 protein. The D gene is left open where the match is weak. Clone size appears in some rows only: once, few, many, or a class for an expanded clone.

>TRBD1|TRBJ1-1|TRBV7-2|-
TGTGCCAGCAGCCCCAGGGGGGTTGAAGCTTTCTTT
CASSPRGVEAFF
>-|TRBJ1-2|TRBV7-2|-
TGTGCCAGCAGCTTAGCGAGGCAGGTCCTACTCTATGGCTACACCTTC
CASSLARQVLLYGYTF
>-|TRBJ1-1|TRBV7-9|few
TGTGCCAGCACTCCATGGGAGGCGGACACTGAAGCTTTCTTT
CASTPWEADTEAFF
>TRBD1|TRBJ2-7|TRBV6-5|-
TGTGCCATCAGACGGGACAGGGGATTCTACGAGCAGTACTTC
CAIRRDRGFYEQYF
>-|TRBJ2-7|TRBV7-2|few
TGTGCCAGCAGCTTAGCGGGGCCCGAGCAGTACTTC
CASSLAGPEQYF
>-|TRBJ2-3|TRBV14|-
TGTGCCAGCAGCTCGACAGATACAGATACGCAGTATTTT
CASSSTDTDTQYF
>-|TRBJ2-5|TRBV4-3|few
TGCGCCAGCAGCCAAGACGGGCTCAGGGAGACCCAGTACTTC
CASSQDGLRETQYF
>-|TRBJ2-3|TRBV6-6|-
TGTGCCAGCAGTTACTCGATGAAGGGGGACACAGATACGCAGTATTTT
CASSYSMKGDTDTQYF
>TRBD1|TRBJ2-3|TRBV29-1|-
TGCAGCGTTGATGGGGACAGATCTAGCACAGATACGCAGTATTTT
CSVDGDRSSTDTQYF
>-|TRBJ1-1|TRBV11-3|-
TGTGCCAGCAGCAACCGGGACATTGGGGCTTTCTTT
CASSNRDIGAFF
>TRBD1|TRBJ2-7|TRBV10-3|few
TGTGCCATCAGCCTAGCCGGGACAGGCGACTTATCCTACGAGCAGTACTTC
CAISLAGTGDLSYEQYF
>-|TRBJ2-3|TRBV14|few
TGTGCCAGCAGCCAAGAAACAGATACGCAGTATTTT
CASSQETDTQYF
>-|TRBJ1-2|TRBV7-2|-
TGTGCCAGCAGCGCCGTGGGCGCGCTCTATGGCTACACCTTC
CASSAVGALYGYTF
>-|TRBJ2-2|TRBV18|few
TGTGCCAGCTCACGTCTAGAGAACACCGGGGAGCTGTTTTTT
CASSRLENTGELFF
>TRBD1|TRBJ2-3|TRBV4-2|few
TGTGCCAGCAGCCAAGGACAGAAGGCCGGACAGGGGACCGATACGCAGTATTTT
CASSQGQKAGQGTDTQYF
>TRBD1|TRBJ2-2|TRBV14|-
TGTGCCAGCAGCCCGGACAGGTCAACCGGGGAGCTGTTTTTT
CASSPDRSTGELFF
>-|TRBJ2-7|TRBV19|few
TGTGCCAGTAGCCCCCGATTCGGGCAGGGGACCTTCTACGAGCAGTACTTC
CASSPRFGQGTFYEQYF
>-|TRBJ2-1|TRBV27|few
TGTGCCAGCAGTTTCAGGGGAGAGCAGTTCTTC
CASSFRGEQFF
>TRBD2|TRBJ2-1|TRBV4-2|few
TGTGCCAGCAGCCAAGGCGGGGGGGCACCGTACAATGAGCAGTTCTTC
CASSQGGGAPYNEQFF
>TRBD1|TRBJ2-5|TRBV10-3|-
TGTGCCATCAGTACTGAAAGGGGGCGGAGGGAGACCCAGTACTTC
CAISTERGRRETQYF
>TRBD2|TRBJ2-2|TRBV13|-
TGTGCCAGCAGCCTCGGTCGAGCGGGGATGGCGGGGGAGCTGTTTTTT
CASSLGRAGMAGELFF
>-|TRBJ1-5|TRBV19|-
TGTGCCAGTACAGGGAATAGACAGCCCCAGCATTTT
CASTGNRQPQHF
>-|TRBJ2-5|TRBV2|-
TGTGCCAGCAGTGGAGGTGATGGGACCCAGTACTTC
CASSGGDGTQYF
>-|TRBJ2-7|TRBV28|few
TGTGCCAGCAGTTTCCTGACGGTTCTGGGGTCCTACGAGCAGTACTTC
CASSFLTVLGSYEQYF
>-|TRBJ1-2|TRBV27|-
TGTGCCAGCAGCCCGGGGGCCCACTATGGCTACACCTTC
CASSPGAHYGYTF
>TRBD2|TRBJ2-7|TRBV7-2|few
TGTGCCAGCAGCCACCGGGGGGGCTACGAGCAGTACTTC
CASSHRGGYEQYF
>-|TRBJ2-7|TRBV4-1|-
TGCGCCAGCAGCCAAGGAAGGGACGGCACCTACGAGCAGTACTTC
CASSQGRDGTYEQYF
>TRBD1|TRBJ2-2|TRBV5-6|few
TGTGCCAGCAGCTTCAGGACAGGGCGTACCGGGGAGCTGTTTTTT
CASSFRTGRTGELFF
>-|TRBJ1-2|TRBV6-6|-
TGTGCCAGCAGTTATTCCAGGGGATCTGATGGCTACACCTTC
CASSYSRGSDGYTF
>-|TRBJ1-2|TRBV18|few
TGTGCCAGCTCACCCCAAGATGGCAGATATGGCTACACCTTC
CASSPQDGRYGYTF
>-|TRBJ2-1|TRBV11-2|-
TGTGCCAGCAGCCCATCGGGCATGGGCTCCTACAATGAGCAGTTCTTC
CASSPSGMGSYNEQFF
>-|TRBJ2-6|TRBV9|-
TGTGCCAGCAGCGGCGGCTTGAGGGGCCGCTCTGGGGCCAACGTCCTGACTTTC
CASSGGLRGRSGANVLTF
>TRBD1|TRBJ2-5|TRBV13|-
TGTGCCAGCAGCCCGAGGACAGGCGCAGAGACCCAGTACTTC
CASSPRTGAETQYF
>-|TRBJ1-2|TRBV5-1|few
TGCGCCAGCAGGTTGGACAGCTATGGCTACACCTTC
CASRLDSYGYTF
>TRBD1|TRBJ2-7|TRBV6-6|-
TGTGCCAGTTTCTACACCGGGACAGGCCGCCTCCACGAGCAGTACTTC
CASFYTGTGRLHEQYF
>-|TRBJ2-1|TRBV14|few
TGTGCCAGCAGCCCAGGAGTCAGGGTAAACCACAATGAGCAGTTCTTC
CASSPGVRVNHNEQFF
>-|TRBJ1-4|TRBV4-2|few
TGTGCCAGCAGCCAACGGGGTATTGCAACTAATGAAAAACTGTTTTTT
CASSQRGIATNEKLFF
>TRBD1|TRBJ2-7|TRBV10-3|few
TGTGCCATCAGTGATGGGGACAGCTACGAGCAGTACTTC
CAISDGDSYEQYF
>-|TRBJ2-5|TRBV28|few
TGTGCCAGCAGCTCCGGACAGCTTAAAGAGACCCAGTACTTC
CASSSGQLKETQYF
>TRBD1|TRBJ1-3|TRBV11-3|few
TGTGCCAGCAGCCGTCGACAGGGAACCTCTGGAAACACCATATATTTT
CASSRRQGTSGNTIYF
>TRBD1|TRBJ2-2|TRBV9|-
TGTGCCAGCAGCGCGACAGGGACGGCGAACACCGGGGAGCTGTTTTTT
CASSATGTANTGELFF
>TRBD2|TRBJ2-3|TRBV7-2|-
TGTGCCAGCAGCCTAGGACTAGCTCCAGATACGCAGTATTTT
CASSLGLAPDTQYF
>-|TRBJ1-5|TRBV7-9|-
TGTGCCAGCAGCTTAGCGGGAGTGGGCCGCCGCAATCAGCCCCAGCATTTT
CASSLAGVGRRNQPQHF
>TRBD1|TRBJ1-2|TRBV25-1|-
TGTGCCAGCAGTGCCCAAGGACAGGGGAACTATGGCTACACCTTC
CASSAQGQGNYGYTF
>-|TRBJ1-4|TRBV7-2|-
TGTGCCAGCAGCTTAAGTCCTGGCGAAAAACTGTTTTTT
CASSLSPGEKLFF
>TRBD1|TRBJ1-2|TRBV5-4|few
TGTGCCAGCAGCTCATATTACCGGGACAGGTTTAACTATGGCTACACCTTC
CASSSYYRDRFNYGYTF
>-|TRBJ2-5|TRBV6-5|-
TGTGCCAGCAGTCAGGGGTTCCAAGAGACCCAGTACTTC
CASSQGFQETQYF
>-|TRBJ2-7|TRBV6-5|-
TGTGCCAGCAGAAAAAATGGGGGCCAGCGGACCGAGCAGTACTTC
CASRKNGGQRTEQYF
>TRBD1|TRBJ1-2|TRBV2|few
TGTGCCAGCAGTAAAACCCTCGGGACAGGCATCTATGGCTACACCTTC
CASSKTLGTGIYGYTF
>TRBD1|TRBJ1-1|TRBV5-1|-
TGCGCCAGCAGCTTGCAGGGGGACACTGAAGCTTTCTTT
CASSLQGDTEAFF
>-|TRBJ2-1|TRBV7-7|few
TGTGCTAGCAGCTCGACAGAAAGCTCCTACAATGAGCAGTTCTTC
CASSSTESSYNEQFF
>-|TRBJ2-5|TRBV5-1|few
TGCGCCAGCAGCCTGCTAGGGGTTCCTCAAGAGACCCAGTACTTC
CASSLLGVPQETQYF
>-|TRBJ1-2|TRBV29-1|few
TGCAGCGTTGAGGGGGGCCGTAATGATGGCTACACCTTC
CSVEGGRNDGYTF
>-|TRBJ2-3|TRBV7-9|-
TGTGCCAGCAGCTTAAACCGTGCCACGCAGTATTTT
CASSLNRATQYF
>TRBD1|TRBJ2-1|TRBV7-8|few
TGTGCCAGCAACTATGTTCGGGACAGGGGATATGAGCAGTTCTTC
CASNYVRDRGYEQFF
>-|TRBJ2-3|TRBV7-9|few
TGTGCCAGCAGCTTGTCAGGGCTTACTAGCACAGATACGCAGTATTTT
CASSLSGLTSTDTQYF
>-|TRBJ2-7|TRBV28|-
TGTGCCAGCAGTTTTCGAATCTCCTACGAGCAGTACTTC
CASSFRISYEQYF
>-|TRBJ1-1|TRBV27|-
TGTGCCAGCAGTTTGACAGGACGAACTGAAGCTTTCTTT
CASSLTGRTEAFF
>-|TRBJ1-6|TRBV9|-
TGTGCCAGCAGCCTACGGACAACATCCGATTCACCCCTCCACTTT
CASSLRTTSDSPLHF
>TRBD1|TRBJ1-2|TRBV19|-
TGTGCCAGTAGTATCACAGGGGGCGATGGCTACACCTTC
CASSITGGDGYTF